What follows describes a single TCR beta chain. The data were obtained in a study of T-cell reconstitution after alpha-beta-depleted transplantation in children. Unique molecular identifiers featured in how the TCRbeta library was prepared. TCRdb itself ran the PCR reads through MiXCR, one entry per CDR3 protein. The data show hundreds of thousands of distinct CDR3 sequences, roughly 17% seen once. Trimming cost V 5 bases and J 6 bases; bases outside gene matches: 12. The CDR3 totals 16 residues. The genes are TRBV12-3 or TRBV12-4 and TRBJ2-3; 9 bases fit TRBD1. The source was PBMCs, mostly from graft donor cells, collected 360 days after TCRalphabeta/CD19-depleted stem cell transplant. The receptor's source is a male patient under 10 years old who had a stem cell transplant for acute lymphoblastic leukemia, so the T cells may come from the graft donor. The CDR3 loop is CASSRDRVFNTDTQYF. CDR3 coding DNA: TGTGCCAGCAGTCGGGACAGGGTTTTCAACACGGATACGCAGTATTTT.